This T cell receptor beta chain came from a study of blood T cell repertoires in COVID-19. As for the study in general: COVID-19 samples collected from the United States, Italy and Spain covered acute and convalescent phases. Sources were T cells, B-cell-depleted T cells, or PBMCs; the material itself was cDNA or gDNA.

Germline V gives CDR1 LGHDT, CDR2 YNNKEL (reference sequence). The CDR3 has 16 amino acids. V gave up 1 base and J gave up 7 bases; unmatched junction bases: 6. This clone occurred once. Per the study methods: Quantification of nucleated cells was approximated via reference gene primer amplification. Profiled with immunoSEQ multiplex PCR; TCRdb holds only in-frame clones, not every one. For V, J and clone size, that table is used; D and trimming come from the DNA. This sample has approximately 200,000 clones; approximately 90% occur once, and the top ten carry more than 1.5%. The specimen sequenced was peripheral blood. The receptor was isolated from a man between 65 and 80 years old with acute or convalescent COVID-19. This chain joins TRBV3-1 (or the pseudogene TRBV3-2) and TRBJ1-5, with 11 bases lining up with TRBD1. CDR3: CASSQGGTGGSQPQHF. DNA of the CDR3: TGTGCCAGCAGCCAAGGAGGGACAGGGGGTTCGCAGCCCCAGCATTTT.